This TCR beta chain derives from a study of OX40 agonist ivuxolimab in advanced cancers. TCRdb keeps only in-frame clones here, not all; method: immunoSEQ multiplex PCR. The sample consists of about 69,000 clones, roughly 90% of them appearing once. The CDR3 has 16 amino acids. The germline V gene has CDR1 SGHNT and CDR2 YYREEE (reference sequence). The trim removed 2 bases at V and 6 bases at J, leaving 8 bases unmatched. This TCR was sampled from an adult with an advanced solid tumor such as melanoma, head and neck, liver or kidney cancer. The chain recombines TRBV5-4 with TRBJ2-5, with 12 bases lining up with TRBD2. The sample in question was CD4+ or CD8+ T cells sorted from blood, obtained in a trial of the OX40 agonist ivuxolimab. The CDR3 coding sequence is TGTGCCAGCAGCTTAAAACGACTAGCGGGAGTACAGACCCAGTACTTC. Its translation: CASSLKRLAGVQTQYF. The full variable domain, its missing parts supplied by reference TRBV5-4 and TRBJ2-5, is ETGVTQSPTHLIKTRGQQVTLRCSSQSGHNTVSWYQQALGQGPQFIFQYYREEENGRGNFPPRFSGLQFPNYSSELNVNALELDDSALYLCASSLKRLAGVQTQYFGPGTRLLVL.